This T cell receptor beta chain was sequenced during a study of T cells after somatic rescue of genetic block. Produced via immunoSEQ multiplex PCR; TCRdb's table is partial and in-frame only. The sample holds 100,000 to 120,000 clones, around nine tenths seen once. V dropped 0 bases and J dropped 7; count of bases not matched to a gene: 2. The CDR3 sequence is 15 residues long. CDR1 and CDR2 from the germline V gene are SGHRS and YFSETQ. The clonotype was recovered from a woman younger than 35. Sequenced sample: peripheral blood mononuclear cells (PBMCs). This chain joins TRBV5-1 and TRBJ2-1, with 12 bases that match TRBD2. Here the CDR3 DNA reads TGCGCCAGCAGCTTGGCTAGCGGGGGGGCAAATGAGCAGTTCTTC. Protein: CASSLASGGANEQFF.